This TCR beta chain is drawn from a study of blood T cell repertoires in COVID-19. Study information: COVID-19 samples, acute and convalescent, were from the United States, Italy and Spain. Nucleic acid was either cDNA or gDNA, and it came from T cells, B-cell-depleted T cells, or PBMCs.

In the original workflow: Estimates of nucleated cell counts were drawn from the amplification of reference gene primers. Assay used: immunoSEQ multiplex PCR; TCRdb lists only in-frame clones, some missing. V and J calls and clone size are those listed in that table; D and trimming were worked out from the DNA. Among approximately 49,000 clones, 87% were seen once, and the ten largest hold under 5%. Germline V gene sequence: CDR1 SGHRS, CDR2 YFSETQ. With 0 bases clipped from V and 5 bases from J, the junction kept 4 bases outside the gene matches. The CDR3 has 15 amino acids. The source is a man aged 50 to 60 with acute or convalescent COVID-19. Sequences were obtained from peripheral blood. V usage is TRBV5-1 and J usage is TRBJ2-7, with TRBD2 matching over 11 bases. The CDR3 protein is CASSLELAGVDEQYF. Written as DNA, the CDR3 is TGCGCCAGCAGCTTGGAACTAGCGGGAGTCGACGAGCAGTACTTC.